This T cell receptor (beta chain) was obtained from a study of cytomegalovirus exposure and HLA in healthy donors. Study as a whole: The same platform used for the approximately 670 first-cohort repertoires was also used for the roughly 130 validation repertoires, as a later analysis reported. General study results and limits: Most TCR sequences were rare, but some public TCRs occurred in many donors. It was 150 to 200 TCR beta chains that were listed as cytomegalovirus-associated. Reports showed the classifier diagnosing cytomegalovirus status with high specificity and sensitivity.

The length of the CDR3 is 16 residues. Trimming left V 0 bases short and J 4 bases short, with 13 bases between. Germline V lookup: CDR1 SGHNT, CDR2 YYREEE (reference sequence). The table came from immunoSEQ multiplex PCR; TCRdb's copy has only in-frame clones and leaves some out. The data contain 150,000 to 200,000 clones, roughly three quarters of them seen just once; the ten biggest clones take up roughly 1.2%. As for this clone: Its specificity is not known.

This chain connects TRBV5-4 to TRBJ2-2; TRBD2 might be the D (6 bases). The sample taken for sequencing was PBMCs. This sequence originates from a woman under 40 in good health and CMV-seronegative. CDR3 sequence reads: CASSLANGRSTGELFF. The CDR3 DNA reads as TGTGCCAGCAGCTTGGCAAACGGGAGAAGCACCGGGGAGCTGTTTTTT.